This T cell receptor (beta chain) was documented in a study of blood T cell repertoires in COVID-19. TCRdb keeps only in-frame clones here, not all; method: immunoSEQ multiplex PCR. The sample lists tens of thousands of clones; roughly 74% were seen once. The germline CDR1 and CDR2 sequences are SQVTM and ANQGSEA. This CDR3 is 13 amino acids long. V lost 3 bases and J 3 bases, leaving 11 bases between the germline ends. The sequence was obtained from a human donor in a cohort sampled during active COVID-19. V and J are TRBV29-1 and TRBJ1-2; D gene ambiguous. The specimen was peripheral blood. DNA for the CDR3: TGCAGCGTTGACGGCGGTGGCTACTATGGCTACACCTTC. Translated: CSVDGGGYYGYTF.